This T cell receptor beta chain was identified in a study of blood T cell repertoires in COVID-19. Study in general: The samples span acute and convalescent COVID-19 from the United States, Italy and Spain. The cDNA or gDNA used as material had been derived from T cells, B-cell-depleted T cells, or PBMCs.

The method was immunoSEQ multiplex PCR; TCRdb's version includes in-frame clones alone and lacks a portion of them. The table lists 200,000 to 250,000 clones, around 80% of them singletons. Donors were grouped by their self-reported clinical history. CDR1 is SGHNT, CDR2 YENEEA, per germline. The CDR3 runs 14 residues. Germline trimming cut 0 bases from V and 9 bases from J; bases unmatched to any gene: 5. The rearrangement links TRBV11-3 to TRBJ2-1; TRBD1 agrees at 7 bases. The source is a man aged 55 to 70 who had recovered from COVID-19. Sequenced: PBMCs or T cells enriched from blood (not recorded which). The DNA of the CDR3 is TGTGCCAGCAGCTTAGAGACAGGGTTTGGTGAGCAGTTCTTC. Residues: CASSLETGFGEQFF.